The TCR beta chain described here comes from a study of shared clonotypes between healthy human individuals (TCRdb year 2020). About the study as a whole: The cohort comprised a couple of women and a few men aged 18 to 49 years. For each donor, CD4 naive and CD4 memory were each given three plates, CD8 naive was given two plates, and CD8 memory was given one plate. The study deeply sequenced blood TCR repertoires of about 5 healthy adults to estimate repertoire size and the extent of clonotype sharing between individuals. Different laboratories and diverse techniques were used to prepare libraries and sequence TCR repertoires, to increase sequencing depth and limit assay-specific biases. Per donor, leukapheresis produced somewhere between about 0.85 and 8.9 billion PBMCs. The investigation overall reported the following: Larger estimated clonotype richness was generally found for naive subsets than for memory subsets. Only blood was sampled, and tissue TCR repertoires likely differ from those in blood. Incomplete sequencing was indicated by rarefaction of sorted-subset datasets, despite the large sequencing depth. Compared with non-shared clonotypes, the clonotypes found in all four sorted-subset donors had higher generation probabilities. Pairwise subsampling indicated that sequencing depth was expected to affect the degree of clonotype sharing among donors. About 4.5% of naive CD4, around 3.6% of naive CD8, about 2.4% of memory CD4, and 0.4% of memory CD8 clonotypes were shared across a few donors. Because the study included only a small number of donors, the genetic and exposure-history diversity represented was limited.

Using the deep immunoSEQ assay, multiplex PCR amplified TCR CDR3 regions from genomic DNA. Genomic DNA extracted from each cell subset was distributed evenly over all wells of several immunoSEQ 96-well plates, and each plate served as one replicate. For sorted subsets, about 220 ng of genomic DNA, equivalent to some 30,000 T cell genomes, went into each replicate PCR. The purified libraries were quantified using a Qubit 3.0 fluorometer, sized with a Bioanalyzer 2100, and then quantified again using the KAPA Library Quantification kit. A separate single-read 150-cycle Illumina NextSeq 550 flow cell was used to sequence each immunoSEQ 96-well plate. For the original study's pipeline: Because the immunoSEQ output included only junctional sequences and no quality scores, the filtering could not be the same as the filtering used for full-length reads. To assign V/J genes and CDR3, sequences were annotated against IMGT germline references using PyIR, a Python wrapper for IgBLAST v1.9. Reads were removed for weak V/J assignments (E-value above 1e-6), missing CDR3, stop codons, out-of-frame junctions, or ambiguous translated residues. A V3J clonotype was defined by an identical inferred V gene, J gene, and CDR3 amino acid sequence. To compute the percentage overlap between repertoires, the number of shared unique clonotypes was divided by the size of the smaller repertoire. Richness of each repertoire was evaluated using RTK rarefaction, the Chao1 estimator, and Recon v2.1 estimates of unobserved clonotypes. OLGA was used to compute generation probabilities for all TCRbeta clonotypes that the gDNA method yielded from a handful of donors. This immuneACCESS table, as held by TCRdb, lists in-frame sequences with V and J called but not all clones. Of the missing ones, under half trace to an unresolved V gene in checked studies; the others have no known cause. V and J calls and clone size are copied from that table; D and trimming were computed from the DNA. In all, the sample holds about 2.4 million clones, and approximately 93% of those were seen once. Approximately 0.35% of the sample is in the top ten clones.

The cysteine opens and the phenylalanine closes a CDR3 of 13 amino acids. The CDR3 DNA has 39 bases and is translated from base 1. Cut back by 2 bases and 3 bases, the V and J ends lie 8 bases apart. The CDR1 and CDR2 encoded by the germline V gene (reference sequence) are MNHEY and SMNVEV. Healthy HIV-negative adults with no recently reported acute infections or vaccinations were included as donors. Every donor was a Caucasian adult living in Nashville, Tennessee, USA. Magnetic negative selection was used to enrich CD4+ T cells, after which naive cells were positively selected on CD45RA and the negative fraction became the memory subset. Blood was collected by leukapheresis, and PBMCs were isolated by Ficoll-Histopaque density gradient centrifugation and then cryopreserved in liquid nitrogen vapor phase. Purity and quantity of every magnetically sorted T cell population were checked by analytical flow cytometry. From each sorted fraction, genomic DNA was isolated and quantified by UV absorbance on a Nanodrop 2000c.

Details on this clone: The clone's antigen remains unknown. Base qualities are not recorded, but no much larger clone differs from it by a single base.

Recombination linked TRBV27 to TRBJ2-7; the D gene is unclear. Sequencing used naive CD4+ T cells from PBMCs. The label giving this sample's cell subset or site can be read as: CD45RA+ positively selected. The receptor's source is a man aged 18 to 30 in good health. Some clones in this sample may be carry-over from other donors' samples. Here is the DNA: TGTGCCAGCAGTTTAGAGGACGGCTACGAGCAGTACTTC. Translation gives CASSLEDGYEQYF.